This T cell receptor (beta chain) is drawn from a study of cytomegalovirus exposure and HLA in healthy donors. Comments on this clone: What it recognizes is unknown.

The PCR was carried out with 60 Vbeta primers and 13 Jbeta primers. Profiled with immunoSEQ multiplex PCR; TCRdb holds only in-frame clones, not every one. In the table there are some 190,000 clones, roughly 80% of which are singletons. Nominally healthy donors were sampled, though unrecorded immune exposures were likely. Broader study findings: Presence/absence analysis assumed near-uniform sequencing depth across donors. It was reported in a later analysis that an Asian-associated ancestry cluster showed fewer N-insertions than the roughly 670-donor mean.

With V trimmed by 7 bases and J by 2 bases, 7 bases remained unmatched. Germline V gene sequence: CDR1 MNHNY, CDR2 SVGAGI (reference sequence). CDR3 length equals 14 residues. The receptor was isolated from a woman younger than 45 in good health and CMV-seropositive. Sample: PBMCs. The rearrangement joins TRBV6-6 to TRBJ1-1; 7 nucleotides match TRBD1. Written as DNA, the CDR3 is TGTGCCAGCAATCCCCAGGGGGTCAACACTGAAGCTTTCTTT. Translating gives CASNPQGVNTEAFF.